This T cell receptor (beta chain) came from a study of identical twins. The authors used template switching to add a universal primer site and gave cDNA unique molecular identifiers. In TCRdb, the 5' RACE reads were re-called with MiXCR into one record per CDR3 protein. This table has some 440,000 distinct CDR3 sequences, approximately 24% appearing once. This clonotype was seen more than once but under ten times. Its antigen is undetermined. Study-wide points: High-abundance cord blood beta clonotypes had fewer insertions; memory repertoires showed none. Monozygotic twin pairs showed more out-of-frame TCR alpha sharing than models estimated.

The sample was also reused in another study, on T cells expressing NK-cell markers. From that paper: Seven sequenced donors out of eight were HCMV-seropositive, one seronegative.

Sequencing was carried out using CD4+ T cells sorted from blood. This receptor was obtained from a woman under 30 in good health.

CDR3 in DNA: TGTGCCAGCAGCCAAGGGTGGGGAGATACGCAGTATTTT. The encoded protein is CASSQGWGDTQYF. This chain joins TRBV4-2 and TRBJ2-3; D remains unclear. V was pared by 1 base and J by 5 bases, with 7 bases between. The CDR3 sequence is 13 residues long. CDR1 and CDR2 (germline): LGHNA, YNFKEQ.